One sample yielded the 8 T cell receptor beta chains listed below, sequenced in a study of blood T cell repertoires in COVID-19. Generated by immunoSEQ multiplex PCR, the TCRdb table keeps only in-frame clones and is missing some. Of approximately 260,000 clones detected, approximately 88% appear once; the ten largest clones hold roughly 2.2%. Sequencing used peripheral blood. These receptors all stem from a man between 45 and 60 years old with acute or convalescent COVID-19.

This chain links TRBV9 with TRBJ2-2; D gene ambiguous. V was shortened by 1 base and J by 1 base, with 5 bases between the two germline ends. CDR1 SGDLS and CDR2 YYNGEE come from the germline V gene. The CDR3 spans 14 residues. The CDR3 here is CASSVYVNTGELFF. The CDR3 DNA reads as TGTGCCAGCAGCGTATATGTGAACACCGGGGAGCTGTTTTTT.

The V and J genes are TRBV5-1 and TRBJ2-7; no clear D. Germline V gene sequence: CDR1 SGHRS, CDR2 YFSETQ. The CDR3 runs 11 residues. Trimming left V 0 bases short and J 7 bases short, with 5 bases between. The CDR3 sequence: CASSLAREQYF. Written as DNA, the CDR3 is TGCGCCAGCAGCTTGGCCAGGGAGCAGTACTTC.

The chain couples TRBV18 to TRBJ1-1; a possible D gene is TRBD1 (5 bases). CDR3 length equals 14 residues. Germline assignment: CDR1 KGHSH and CDR2 LQKENI. With 3 bases removed from V and 7 bases from J, the gap between germline ends came to 15 bases. This CDR3 reads CASSPLGGVLEAFF. Written as DNA, the CDR3 is TGTGCCAGCTCACCTCTCGGAGGGGTGCTTGAAGCTTTCTTT.

This clone was seen a single time. In the same sample, other DNA sequences code for this CDR3. The chain combines TRBV18 with TRBJ1-4, with D hard to call. Germline V gene lookup returns CDR1 KGHSH and CDR2 LQKENI. Trimming shortened V by 2 bases and J by 0 bases, and 4 bases separated the two germline ends. The length of the CDR3 is 14 residues. The CDR3 region is CASSPIATNEKLFF. CDR3 coding DNA: TGTGCCAGCTCACCAATAGCAACTAATGAAAAACTGTTTTTT.

The V and J genes are TRBV7-9 and TRBJ2-2; D is unclear. Germline CDR1 SEHNR, CDR2 FQNEAQ (reference sequence). V dropped 0 bases and J dropped 6 bases, with 8 bases sitting between them. CDR3 length: 14 amino acids. The CDR3 sequence is CASSLAQAAGELFF. In DNA form, the CDR3 reads TGTGCCAGCAGCTTAGCGCAGGCAGCCGGGGAGCTGTTTTTT.

In its sample, this clone was seen a few times. The genes are TRBV7-9 and TRBJ1-6, with 8 nucleotides matching TRBD1. From germline, CDR1 is SEHNR and CDR2 FQNEAQ (reference sequence). With 6 bases clipped from V and 4 bases from J, the junction kept 8 bases outside the gene matches. The CDR3 has 16 amino acids. CDR3 DNA: TGTGCCAGCAGTACCACAGACAGGGGTTATAATTCACCCCTCCACTTT. It encodes CASSTTDRGYNSPLHF.

This clone was seen a handful of times. This sample also contains other DNA sequences that code for the same CDR3. The J gene is TRBJ2-7, the V gene TRBV7-3; 10 bases are shared with TRBD1. Germline assignment: CDR1 SGHTA and CDR2 FQGTGA. V lost 6 bases and J lost 6; bases outside the gene matches: 5. The CDR3 has 13 amino acids. The CDR3 bases are TGTGCCAGCAGTTCCGGGACAGGGGCCGAGCAGTACTTC. It encodes CASSSGTGAEQYF.

This clone was recorded only once. The J gene is TRBJ2-2, the V gene TRBV6-5, with 10 bases aligning to TRBD1. The CDR3 consists of 14 residues. V shed 4 bases, J shed 5 bases, and the junction held 1 base outside the gene matches. Germline V gene data show CDR1 as MNHEY and CDR2 as SVGAGI. CDR3 amino acids: CASSLDRGTGELFF. The CDR3 DNA is TGTGCCAGCAGTTTGGACAGGGGGACCGGGGAGCTGTTTTTT.